The subject of this entry is one T cell receptor (beta chain). Its recognized antigen is unknown. There are no base qualities to consult, and no much larger clone falls within one base. Patients with autoimmune disease history or receiving systemic immunosuppression were excluded from the trial. Peripheral blood for TCR sequencing was drawn from every dose cohort at baseline, at cycle 4 day 1 and at cycle 7 day 1. The samples were drawn from a first-in-human, open-label, multicenter phase I dose-escalation trial of ivuxolimab. The trial enrolled adults with locally advanced or metastatic head and neck squamous cell, hepatocellular, melanoma or renal cell carcinoma. Before TCR sequencing, CD4+ and CD8+ T cells were separately sorted from peripheral blood. The CDR3 goes from the cysteine to the phenylalanine over 13 residues. Of the read, only the CDR3 DNA is kept; its 39 bases are in frame from base 1. CDR1 and CDR2, per the germline V gene, are ENHRY and SYGVKD. Cut back by 6 bases and 3 bases, the V and J ends lie 12 bases apart.

The entry originates in a study of OX40 agonist ivuxolimab in advanced cancers. General notes on the study: Ivuxolimab was a fully human IgG2 agonistic monoclonal antibody targeting the costimulatory receptor OX40 (CD134). The paper reports the monotherapy dose-escalation portion (N ≈ 52 patients) of the phase I ivuxolimab trial. Patients were allowed to have had prior anti-PD-1, anti-PD-L1 or anti-CTLA-4 therapy, and around 37% of the dose-escalation patients had previously received checkpoint inhibitors. Three dose-escalation patients achieved partial responses, one with hepatocellular carcinoma and two with cutaneous melanoma. In the dose-escalation cohort, approximately 83% of patients were male, and the mean age was 60 years with a range of about 20 to 80. Among the approximately 50 dose-escalation patients, around 19 had hepatocellular carcinoma, roughly 15 melanoma, 9 renal cell carcinoma and 9 head and neck cancer. Intravenous ivuxolimab was administered to patients every 2 weeks at six dose levels: 0.01, 0.1, 0.3, 1.5, 3 and 10 mg/kg. The purpose of peripheral TCRbeta sequencing was to test whether ivuxolimab changed TCR sequence diversity and led to clonal T-cell expansion. What the work shows at the level of the full study, not this receptor alone: In the 0.1-3.0 mg/kg groups, partial responders had among the lowest normalized peripheral clonal expansion, particularly in CD8+ T cells. After ivuxolimab, expanded clones were on average more numerous among CD8+ T cells than among CD4+ T cells. Low levels of normalized T-cell clonal expansion were also seen in some patients who did not respond. At doses from 0.1 to 3.0 mg/kg, clonal expansion was seen in both CD4+ and CD8+ blood T cells between baseline and week 6. The antigen specificity of the peripheral T cells that underwent clonal expansion was not determined.

Genomic DNA was isolated from the sorted cells so that the TCRbeta CDR3 region could be sequenced. TCRbeta CDR3 regions were sequenced using the immunoSEQ Assay. The immuneACCESS repertoire file appears here via TCRdb, limited to in-frame rearrangements. These files lack a portion of the clones; in checked studies, under half of the deficit traces to unresolved V genes, and the cause of the others is not known. The sample contains 50,000 to 75,000 clones, approximately 88% of them found a single time. Clones ranked in the top ten supply approximately 0.61% of the sample. The TCR comes from an adult with an advanced solid tumor such as melanoma, head and neck, liver or kidney cancer. Here the chain combines TRBV10-3 and TRBJ2-7; the D gene is unclear. The input for sequencing was CD4+ or CD8+ T cells sorted from blood, taken in a trial of the OX40 agonist ivuxolimab. DNA sequence: TGTGCCATCAGGTCCCAGTTGCACTACGAGCAGTACTTC. Its coded protein is CAIRSQLHYEQYF.